Shown below are 10 T cell receptor beta chains from a single sample sequenced in a study of blood T cell repertoires in COVID-19. Data came from immunoSEQ multiplex PCR; TCRdb stores just in-frame clones and leaves some out. The sample lists 300,000 to 400,000 clones; 87% were seen once. Sequenced sample: peripheral blood. All receptors come from a man aged 25 to 40 with COVID-19, enrolled during active disease.

This clone has just a few counts. This chain uses TRBV7-3 with TRBJ1-5; 8 nucleotides agree with TRBD1. Germline trimming cut 5 bases from V and 6 bases from J; bases unmatched to any gene: 9. The CDR3 covers 15 residues. The germline CDR1 and CDR2 sequences are SGHTA and FQGTGA. This chain's CDR3 is CASSPGQGGGQPQHF. CDR3 DNA: TGTGCCAGCAGCCCCGGACAGGGCGGGGGTCAGCCCCAGCATTTT.

V and J are TRBV6-5 and TRBJ1-1; 10 bases agree with TRBD1. The CDR3 covers 15 residues. In germline, CDR1 is MNHEY, CDR2 SVGAGI. V gave up 4 bases and J gave up 4 bases; unmatched junction bases: 6. The CDR3 region has the DNA TGTGCCAGCAGTTTGACAGGGGGCGCAGGCACTGAAGCTTTCTTT. Encoded protein: CASSLTGGAGTEAFF.

This clone was counted a few times. This chain links TRBV23-1 with TRBJ1-2, with a possible D match to TRBD1 (5 bases). Being an ORF, TRBV23-1 has a function that is uncertain. The CDR3 has 18 residues. V was pared by 2 bases and J by 0 bases, with 19 bases between. CDR3 in DNA: TGCGCCAGCAGTCAACCGCCCCACGACAGAAGTACTAACTATGGCTACACCTTC. The encoded protein is CASSQPPHDRSTNYGYTF.

The chain joins TRBV7-2 to TRBJ1-2; D is perhaps TRBD1 (5 bases). The CDR3 totals 14 residues. Trimming removed 1 base at V and 6 bases at J, with 12 bases between. Germline assignment: CDR1 SGHTA and CDR2 FQGNSA. The CDR3 region has the DNA TGTGCCAGCAGCTTAGGTCCGGGGGTAGATGGCTACACCTTC. Encoded protein: CASSLGPGVDGYTF.

This chain joins TRBV15 and TRBJ2-1, with D possibly TRBD1 on 6 matching bases. The ends were cut back, 3 bases at V and 7 bases at J, with 19 bases in the middle. The V gene's germline CDR1 is LNHNV and CDR2 YYDKDF (reference sequence). The CDR3 has 16 residues. The CDR3 is CATSSTRGTGPNEQFF. In DNA, the CDR3 is TGTGCCACCAGCAGTACTCGTGGAACAGGGCCGAATGAGCAGTTCTTC.

In this sample, this clone turned up a few times. This chain connects TRBV29-1 to TRBJ2-2; the match to TRBD2 covers 8 bases. V trimming: 4 bases; J trimming: 5 bases; junction bases outside the gene matches: 6. CDR3 length: 14 residues. Germline V CDR1 and CDR2: SQVTM, ANQGSEA. Here the CDR3 reads CSVAGGALTGELFF. CDR3 coding DNA: TGCAGCGTTGCCGGGGGGGCCCTTACCGGGGAGCTGTTTTTT.

The V gene is TRBV7-2, the J gene TRBJ2-3, with D hard to call. The CDR3 is made up of 13 amino acids. V lost 4 bases and J 2 bases, leaving 7 bases between the germline ends. Germline values: CDR1 SGHTA, CDR2 FQGNSA. CDR3 in DNA: TGTGCCAGCAGCTCCTATACCACAGATACGCAGTATTTT. Translation: CASSSYTTDTQYF.

The CDR3 loop is CASRLEQGVTGELFF. The CDR3 bases are TGTGCCAGCAGACTGGAGCAGGGGGTGACCGGGGAGCTGTTTTTT. The gene calls are TRBV6-1 and TRBJ2-2; 7 bases are a match to TRBD1. Germline V gene data show CDR1 as MNHNS and CDR2 as SASEGT. The CDR3 is 15 amino acids. The V gene end was trimmed by 6 bases and the J gene end by 5 bases; junction bases not matched to a gene: 9.

This clone was seen once. This chain uses TRBV6-6 with TRBJ2-7, with 7 bases identical to TRBD1. V shed 7 bases and J 4 bases; nucleotides not matched to a gene: 10. This CDR3 comprises 14 residues. Germline V gives CDR1 MNHNY, CDR2 SVGAGI (reference sequence). Here the CDR3 reads CASTVHRDSYEQYF. CDR3 bases: TGTGCCAGCACTGTACACCGGGACAGTTACGAGCAGTACTTC.

This clone was counted a few times. The rearrangement links TRBV6-5 to TRBJ1-2, with 8 bases that match TRBD1. Germline V lookup: CDR1 MNHEY, CDR2 SVGAGI. V was clipped by 6 bases and J by 2 bases; unmatched bases: 8. The CDR3 extends over 15 amino acids. CDR3 residues: CASRPPGQVNYGYTF. The DNA for the CDR3 is TGTGCCAGCAGGCCCCCGGGACAGGTGAACTATGGCTACACCTTC.